This TCR beta chain is drawn from a study of tumor-infiltrating lymphocytes in oesophageal squamous cell carcinoma. TCRdb re-analysed the PCR reads in MiXCR, keeping a single row per CDR3 protein. The sample lists approximately 18,000 distinct CDR3 sequences; roughly 47% were seen once. The sequenced material came from esophageal tumor tissue. The source of this sequence is a male donor with esophageal squamous cell carcinoma.

The CDR3 sequence: CASSFPRGGTDTQYF. The CDR3 nucleotides are TGTGCCAGCAGCTTTCCGCGGGGCGGCACAGATACGCAGTATTTT. The chain employs TRBV5-4 and TRBJ2-3, with a possible D match to TRBD2 (6 bases). The V end lost 2 bases, the J end lost 1 base, and 11 bases lay between the germline ends. CDR3 length: 15 residues. The germline V gene has CDR1 SGHNT and CDR2 YYREEE (reference sequence).